This T cell receptor beta chain came from a study of technical replicates of blood from a handful of donors. The CDR3 has 15 amino acids. Germline V gene data show CDR1 as SGHTA and CDR2 as FQGNSA. The V gene end was trimmed by 5 bases and the J gene end by 7 bases; junction bases not matched to a gene: 9. Data came from immunoSEQ multiplex PCR; TCRdb stores just in-frame clones and leaves some out. The table has under 85,000 clones, around 90% seen once. The sequencing sample was made of T cells isolated from PBMCs. The receptor's source is a human donor in good health. V is TRBV7-2 and J is TRBJ2-7, with TRBD2 matching over 12 bases. The CDR3 DNA is TGTGCCAGCAGCCTGGGCGGACTAGCGGGACGTGAGCAGTACTTC. This gives the protein CASSLGGLAGREQYF.